These T cell receptor beta chains were read from a single sample in a study of neurological immune-mediated disorders. TCRdb reprocessed the 5' RACE reads via MiXCR and lists one record per CDR3 protein. Of about 38,000 distinct CDR3 sequences listed, 6.5% to 8.5% are singletons. Sequencing used CD4+ T cells from blood. These receptors all stem from a middle-aged man in good health. Each CDR3 is given with its conserved first and last residue. Each record gives: D gene, V gene, J gene, clone size, CDR3 protein, CDR3 DNA. A D gene is named only where the DNA matches it firmly. Size is stated for part of the rows, as once, few or many counts, or as a class when the clone is expanded.

D gene: NA; V gene: TRBV23-1; J gene: TRBJ2-5; clone size: few; CDR3 protein: CASSQRDQETQYF; CDR3 DNA: TGCGCCAGCAGTCAGAGGGACCAAGAGACCCAGTACTTC
D gene: NA; V gene: TRBV5-1; J gene: TRBJ1-1; clone size: many; CDR3 protein: CASSLSAGAREAFF; CDR3 DNA: TGCGCCAGCAGCTTGTCGGCCGGGGCGCGGGAAGCTTTCTTT
D gene: TRBD1; V gene: TRBV5-1; J gene: TRBJ1-2; clone size: NA; CDR3 protein: CASSLGQGATSYGYTF; CDR3 DNA: TGCGCCAGCAGCTTGGGACAGGGGGCTACGAGCTATGGCTACACCTTC
D gene: NA; V gene: TRBV19; J gene: TRBJ2-3; clone size: many; CDR3 protein: CASSTRWDTQYF; CDR3 DNA: TGTGCCAGTAGCACCCGGTGGGATACGCAGTATTTT
D gene: TRBD1; V gene: TRBV29-1; J gene: TRBJ2-7; clone size: many; CDR3 protein: CSVEGDRGGIREQYF; CDR3 DNA: TGCAGCGTTGAAGGCGACAGGGGAGGTATACGCGAGCAGTACTTC
D gene: TRBD1; V gene: TRBV20-1; J gene: TRBJ2-7; clone size: NA; CDR3 protein: CSAARQGRSYEQYF; CDR3 DNA: TGCAGTGCTGCACGACAGGGGCGTTCCTACGAGCAGTACTTC
D gene: TRBD2; V gene: TRBV20-1; J gene: TRBJ2-1; clone size: many; CDR3 protein: CSARVTSGQSYNEQFF; CDR3 DNA: TGCAGTGCTAGAGTGACTAGCGGTCAATCCTACAATGAGCAGTTCTTC
D gene: NA; V gene: TRBV6-5; J gene: TRBJ2-2; clone size: many; CDR3 protein: CASRSGVNTGELFF; CDR3 DNA: TGTGCCAGCAGATCCGGGGTGAACACCGGGGAGCTGTTTTTT
D gene: NA; V gene: TRBV2; J gene: TRBJ1-5; clone size: many; CDR3 protein: CASSEALRTKWSQPQHF; CDR3 DNA: TGTGCCAGCAGTGAAGCGCTACGGACCAAGTGGAGTCAGCCCCAGCATTTT
D gene: NA; V gene: TRBV20-1; J gene: TRBJ2-1; clone size: many; CDR3 protein: CSARREVYEQFF; CDR3 DNA: TGCAGTGCCCGGAGGGAGGTTTATGAGCAGTTCTTC
D gene: NA; V gene: TRBV18; J gene: TRBJ1-5; clone size: many; CDR3 protein: CASSPRGRVNNQPQHF; CDR3 DNA: TGTGCCAGCTCCCCCCGGGGCAGGGTTAATAATCAGCCCCAGCATTTT
D gene: NA; V gene: TRBV24-1; J gene: TRBJ2-7; clone size: many; CDR3 protein: CATSDLVSIYEQYF; CDR3 DNA: TGTGCCACCAGTGATTTAGTGTCAATATACGAGCAGTACTTC
D gene: TRBD2; V gene: TRBV20-1; J gene: TRBJ2-7; clone size: many; CDR3 protein: CSARTPTSGRVEQYF; CDR3 DNA: TGCAGTGCTAGAACCCCGACTAGCGGGAGGGTCGAGCAGTACTTC
D gene: NA; V gene: TRBV24-1; J gene: TRBJ2-1; clone size: many; CDR3 protein: CATSDPGTNEQFF; CDR3 DNA: TGTGCCACCAGTGACCCCGGGACTAATGAGCAGTTCTTC
D gene: NA; V gene: TRBV29-1; J gene: TRBJ2-3; clone size: many; CDR3 protein: CSVAGVADTQYF; CDR3 DNA: TGCAGCGTCGCAGGCGTCGCAGATACGCAGTATTTT
D gene: NA; V gene: TRBV15; J gene: TRBJ2-5; clone size: many; CDR3 protein: CATSRAEETQYF; CDR3 DNA: TGTGCCACCAGCAGAGCAGAAGAGACCCAGTACTTC
D gene: NA; V gene: TRBV7-2; J gene: TRBJ1-5; clone size: many; CDR3 protein: CASSRSFYSNQPQHF; CDR3 DNA: TGTGCCAGCAGCCGATCCTTCTATAGCAATCAGCCCCAGCATTTT
D gene: NA; V gene: TRBV20-1; J gene: TRBJ2-1; clone size: NA; CDR3 protein: CSARAPSVDTYNEQFF; CDR3 DNA: TGCAGTGCTCGGGCCCCTAGCGTCGACACCTACAATGAGCAGTTCTTC
D gene: NA; V gene: TRBV20-1; J gene: TRBJ1-3; clone size: many; CDR3 protein: CSARPRPISGNTIYF; CDR3 DNA: TGCAGTGCCAGGCCCAGGCCCATCTCTGGAAACACCATATATTTT
D gene: TRBD2; V gene: TRBV20-1; J gene: TRBJ2-1; clone size: many; CDR3 protein: CSAPGLAVSYNEQFF; CDR3 DNA: TGCAGTGCTCCCGGACTAGCGGTTTCCTACAATGAGCAGTTCTTC
D gene: NA; V gene: TRBV28; J gene: TRBJ2-2; clone size: many; CDR3 protein: CASSLVRRTGELFF; CDR3 DNA: TGTGCCAGCAGTTTGGTACGGCGCACCGGGGAGCTGTTTTTT
D gene: NA; V gene: TRBV28; J gene: TRBJ2-7; clone size: many; CDR3 protein: CASSPRRRSLYPTEQYF; CDR3 DNA: TGTGCCAGCAGTCCACGCCGCAGGTCCCTCTACCCCACCGAGCAGTACTTC
D gene: TRBD1; V gene: TRBV7-9; J gene: TRBJ2-3; clone size: many; CDR3 protein: CASSSGTGPVDTQYF; CDR3 DNA: TGTGCCAGCAGCTCCGGGACAGGCCCCGTGGATACGCAGTATTTT
D gene: TRBD2; V gene: TRBV20-1; J gene: TRBJ2-5; clone size: NA; CDR3 protein: CSAGRTSQETQYF; CDR3 DNA: TGCAGTGCTGGGCGGACTAGTCAAGAGACCCAGTACTTC
D gene: NA; V gene: TRBV12-3/TRBV12-4; J gene: TRBJ2-4; clone size: many; CDR3 protein: CASSPPLGRGQWAKNIQYF; CDR3 DNA: TGTGCCAGCAGCCCTCCCTTAGGGAGGGGGCAGTGGGCCAAAAACATTCAGTACTTC
D gene: NA; V gene: TRBV9; J gene: TRBJ2-7; clone size: many; CDR3 protein: CASNKDGRTYEQYF; CDR3 DNA: TGTGCCAGCAACAAGGACGGACGAACCTACGAGCAGTACTTC
D gene: TRBD1; V gene: TRBV9; J gene: TRBJ2-7; clone size: many; CDR3 protein: CASSAMGAGGPYEQYF; CDR3 DNA: TGTGCCAGCAGCGCCATGGGGGCAGGGGGACCGTACGAGCAGTACTTC
D gene: NA; V gene: TRBV5-1; J gene: TRBJ2-2; clone size: medium-sized; CDR3 protein: CASSAGLLTGELFF; CDR3 DNA: TGCGCCAGCAGCGCGGGACTGCTCACCGGGGAGCTGTTTTTT
D gene: NA; V gene: TRBV5-1; J gene: TRBJ2-3; clone size: many; CDR3 protein: CASSLEYQSTDTQYF; CDR3 DNA: TGCGCCAGCAGCTTGGAGTACCAAAGCACAGATACGCAGTATTTT
D gene: TRBD2; V gene: TRBV20-1; J gene: TRBJ2-1; clone size: many; CDR3 protein: CSARKGSGAYNEQFF; CDR3 DNA: TGCAGTGCTAGAAAGGGGAGCGGGGCATACAATGAGCAGTTCTTC
D gene: NA; V gene: TRBV7-2; J gene: TRBJ1-6; clone size: many; CDR3 protein: CASSLRGTGFYNSPLHF; CDR3 DNA: TGTGCCAGCAGCTTAAGGGGGACCGGATTTTATAATTCACCCCTCCACTTT
D gene: NA; V gene: TRBV6-6; J gene: TRBJ1-3; clone size: many; CDR3 protein: CASSYGYSGNTIYF; CDR3 DNA: TGTGCCAGCAGTTACGGGTATTCTGGAAACACCATATATTTT
D gene: NA; V gene: TRBV7-6; J gene: TRBJ2-6; clone size: many; CDR3 protein: CASSPSGASVANVLTF; CDR3 DNA: TGTGCCAGCAGCCCATCGGGCGCCTCTGTGGCCAACGTCCTGACTTTC
D gene: NA; V gene: TRBV4-1; J gene: TRBJ2-7; clone size: many; CDR3 protein: CASSPRAWGNRSYEQYF; CDR3 DNA: TGCGCCAGCAGCCCCCGGGCCTGGGGTAATAGATCCTACGAGCAGTACTTC
D gene: TRBD1; V gene: TRBV10-3; J gene: TRBJ2-7; clone size: many; CDR3 protein: CAISVFDRGADEQYF; CDR3 DNA: TGTGCCATCAGTGTCTTTGACAGGGGAGCCGACGAGCAGTACTTC
D gene: TRBD1; V gene: TRBV20-1; J gene: TRBJ1-6; clone size: many; CDR3 protein: CSGHRGTDSPLHF; CDR3 DNA: TGCAGTGGTCACAGGGGGACGGATTCACCCCTCCACTTT
D gene: NA; V gene: TRBV5-1; J gene: TRBJ2-1; clone size: few; CDR3 protein: CASSLTTGWNEQFF; CDR3 DNA: TGCGCCAGCAGCTTGACAACAGGGTGGAATGAGCAGTTCTTC
D gene: TRBD1; V gene: TRBV29-1; J gene: TRBJ1-2; clone size: many; CDR3 protein: CSVSPNRGDGYTF; CDR3 DNA: TGCAGCGTTTCCCCTAACAGGGGGGATGGCTACACCTTC
D gene: TRBD1; V gene: TRBV29-1; J gene: TRBJ1-4; clone size: many; CDR3 protein: CSVRTGTATNEKLFF; CDR3 DNA: TGCAGCGTCCGGACAGGAACCGCAACTAATGAAAAACTGTTTTTT
D gene: NA; V gene: TRBV2; J gene: TRBJ2-5; clone size: many; CDR3 protein: CASSESGSTETQYF; CDR3 DNA: TGTGCCAGCAGTGAATCCGGCTCCACGGAGACCCAGTACTTC
D gene: TRBD1; V gene: TRBV20-1; J gene: TRBJ2-1; clone size: many; CDR3 protein: CSARLTDRAFGYSRTNEQFF; CDR3 DNA: TGCAGTGCTAGGCTGACGGACAGGGCATTTGGGTACTCACGTACAAATGAGCAGTTCTTC
D gene: TRBD2; V gene: TRBV27; J gene: TRBJ2-7; clone size: many; CDR3 protein: CASSLTSPGLAGGRTYEQYF; CDR3 DNA: TGTGCCAGCAGTTTGACTTCCCCGGGACTAGCGGGAGGACGAACCTACGAGCAGTACTTC
D gene: NA; V gene: TRBV20-1; J gene: TRBJ2-3; clone size: many; CDR3 protein: CSARGGLPTDTQYF; CDR3 DNA: TGCAGTGCTAGAGGCGGGTTACCCACAGATACGCAGTATTTT
D gene: NA; V gene: TRBV7-7; J gene: TRBJ2-2; clone size: many; CDR3 protein: CASSRDLNTGELFF; CDR3 DNA: TGTGCCAGCAGCCGAGACCTGAACACCGGGGAGCTGTTTTTT
D gene: TRBD1; V gene: TRBV7-9; J gene: TRBJ1-2; clone size: many; CDR3 protein: CASSLEGQSSGYTF; CDR3 DNA: TGTGCCAGCAGCTTAGAGGGACAGTCATCTGGCTACACCTTC